These T cell receptor beta chains were read from a single sample in a study of cytomegalovirus exposure and HLA in healthy donors. The protocol was immunoSEQ multiplex PCR, while the TCRdb copy is restricted to in-frame clones and leaves out a portion. The sample lists hundreds of thousands of clones, 90% seen once, with 3.1% in the top ten. Sequences were obtained from PBMCs. Every receptor here comes from a woman under 40 in good health and CMV-seronegative. Each CDR3 is given with its conserved first and last residue. The order of the fields is V gene, J gene, D gene, clone size, CDR3 DNA, CDR3 protein. A D gene is named only where the DNA matches it firmly. The size entry is marked missing in some rows and otherwise reads once, few, many or a size class.

>TRBV5-1|TRBJ2-7|TRBD1|.
TGCGCCAGCAGCTTTGGGGACAGGGGCCACGAGCAGTACTTC
CASSFGDRGHEQYF
>TRBV27|TRBJ2-2|TRBD2|.
TGTGCCAGCAGTTTACCCTCCGGGACTAGCGGGAACACCGGGGAGCTGTTTTTT
CASSLPSGTSGNTGELFF
>TRBV7-2|TRBJ2-4|.|.
TGTGCCAGCAGCTTAGATCTTTCGGGCGTAAGTCTAAACATTCAGTACTTC
CASSLDLSGVSLNIQYF
>TRBV6-5|TRBJ2-7|TRBD2|.
TGTGCCACACGGGGCGGGAGCCTCCACGAGCAGTACTTC
CATRGGSLHEQYF
>TRBV28|TRBJ1-5|.|.
TGTGCCAGCAGTTTCTCGGGAAATAGCAATCAGCCCCAGCATTTT
CASSFSGNSNQPQHF
>TRBV19|TRBJ2-7|TRBD1|.
TGTGCCAGTAGTATAGCCGGGACAGGGATCAACGAGCAGTACTTC
CASSIAGTGINEQYF
>TRBV2|TRBJ2-2|TRBD1|.
TGTGCCAGCAGTCTAGGGACAGGCACCGGGGAGCTGTTTTTT
CASSLGTGTGELFF
>TRBV13|TRBJ1-1|TRBD1|.
TGTGCCAGCAGCCCTCAACGGGACAGGGGACTGAACACTGAAGCTTTCTTT
CASSPQRDRGLNTEAFF
>TRBV28|TRBJ1-2|.|.
TGTGCCAGCAGTGCAGTTAACTATGGCTACACCTTC
CASSAVNYGYTF
>TRBV2|TRBJ2-3|.|.
TGTGCCAGCCGCAGACCGGGGGGCCGGCGAGATACGCAGTATTTT
CASRRPGGRRDTQYF
>TRBV11-2|TRBJ2-7|TRBD2|.
TGTGCCAGCACCACCGAAGGGACTAGCTTTCCCTACGAGCAGTACTTC
CASTTEGTSFPYEQYF
>TRBV2|TRBJ2-3|.|.
TGTGCCAGCAGTGACCGAGATACGCAGTATTTT
CASSDRDTQYF
>TRBV29-1|TRBJ2-1|.|.
TGCAGCGTTGACAGGCCTAGCTCCTACAATGAGCAGTTCTTC
CSVDRPSSYNEQFF
>TRBV11-2|TRBJ1-3|.|.
TGTGCCAGCAGCTTCGCGGGGGCGTCTGGAAACACCATATATTTT
CASSFAGASGNTIYF
>TRBV2|TRBJ1-3|.|.
TGTGCCAGCAGTGGGCAGATCTCTGGAAACACCATATATTTT
CASSGQISGNTIYF
>TRBV28|TRBJ2-3|.|.
TGTGCCAGCAGTACAGGGACGGGTCTGGGCACAGATACGCAGTATTTT
CASSTGTGLGTDTQYF
>TRBV27|TRBJ2-3|TRBD2|.
TGTGCCAGCAGGACTAGCGGGAGGACAGATACGCAGTATTTT
CASRTSGRTDTQYF
>TRBV2|TRBJ2-2|TRBD2|.
TGTGCCAGCAGCGGACTAGCTCTGAGTCCTTTATACGGGGAGCTGTTTTTT
CASSGLALSPLYGELFF
>TRBV15|TRBJ1-3|TRBD1|.
TGTGCCACCAGCCCCGACAGGGGTGGAGGAAACACCATATATTTT
CATSPDRGGGNTIYF
>TRBV11-3|TRBJ2-3|.|.
TGTGCCAGCAGCTTGGGTAGGACTATGGGCACAGATACGCAGTATTTT
CASSLGRTMGTDTQYF
>TRBV19|TRBJ2-7|.|few
TGTGCCGGAGGGAAGGACTACGAGCAGTACTTC
CAGGKDYEQYF
>TRBV19|TRBJ2-7|TRBD2|.
TGTGCCAGTAGCGTAGCGGGAGGGCTGTACGAGCAGTACTTC
CASSVAGGLYEQYF
>TRBV6-6|TRBJ2-7|.|.
TGTGCCAGCAGTTACTCTGCGGAGGGCGGGTACGAGCAGTACTTC
CASSYSAEGGYEQYF
>TRBV28|TRBJ2-7|.|.
TGTGCCAGCAGTTTATCAGCGAGTTCCTACGAGCAGTACTTC
CASSLSASSYEQYF
>TRBV27|TRBJ2-7|.|.
TGTGCCCCCAACGAGCACAACGAGCAGTACTTC
CAPNEHNEQYF
>TRBV19|TRBJ2-3|.|once
TGTGCCAGTAGTATCCGGGGGGCTAGCGGTAACACAGATACGCAGTATTTT
CASSIRGASGNTDTQYF
>TRBV4-2|TRBJ2-7|.|once
TGTGCCAGCAGCCAAGATCCGGGGGCGGTCGGGCAGTACTTC
CASSQDPGAVGQYF
>TRBV2|TRBJ2-3|.|.
TGTGCCAGCAGTGAAGTGTTAGGGGGGAGCACAGATACGCAGTATTTT
CASSEVLGGSTDTQYF
>TRBV4-3|TRBJ1-2|.|.
TGCGCCAGCAGCCAAGATTGGCCGCGGCAGGGGAACTATGGCTACACCTTC
CASSQDWPRQGNYGYTF
>TRBV7-9|TRBJ2-7|.|.
TGTGCCAGCAGCGGGAGGACGTCTCCAGACGAGCAGTACTTC
CASSGRTSPDEQYF
>TRBV15|TRBJ2-1|TRBD2|.
TGTGCCACCAGCAGAGACTCTCTAGCGGGAGGCCTATACAATGAGCAGTTCTTC
CATSRDSLAGGLYNEQFF
>TRBV29-1|TRBJ2-7|TRBD1|.
TGCAGCGTCGGGGACAGGGGTTTCGAGCAGTACTTC
CSVGDRGFEQYF
>TRBV30|TRBJ2-7|TRBD1|.
TGTGCCTGGAGTGTTTGGACAGGGGCCTACGAGCAGTACTTC
CAWSVWTGAYEQYF